This entry is about one T cell receptor beta chain. As yet, its antigen is unknown. The source of the sample is a study of cytotoxic CD8 clonotypes in ibrutinib-treated CLL. Study at large: Sequenced samples delivered averages of around 250,000 productive templates and tens of thousands of productive rearrangements. The study's findings and limits: Baseline clonality exceeded age-matched healthy donors and tracked circulating CD8+ T-cell counts.

This CDR3 has 14 amino acids. Trimming at V came to 2 bases and at J to 7 bases, leaving 2 bases not matched to a gene. Looked up from germline, CDR1 is SGHRS and CDR2 is YFSETQ. The planned depth of sequencing spanned 1 in 200,000 to 1 in 1 million T cells. Sequenced by immunoSEQ multiplex PCR; TCRdb stores in-frame clones only, minus some. The data hold under 200,000 clones, with roughly 77% observed a single time. The sequenced sample was PBMCs, obtained after 12 months of ibrutinib treatment. J is TRBJ1-6 and V is TRBV5-1; TRBD1 agrees at 8 bases. The receptor's source is a human donor with chronic lymphocytic leukemia. CDR3 sequence (DNA): TGCGCCAGCAGCTTAGGGACAGGCAATTCACCCCTCCACTTT. Its protein is CASSLGTGNSPLHF.